These 23 T cell receptor beta chains were all obtained from the same sample, sequenced in a study of blood T cells in healthy people across ages. Primed by a sample-barcoded 5' primer and a J-beta primer mix, a second PCR proceeded for about 7 to 12 cycles. MiXCR, run by TCRdb on the 5' RACE reads, gives a single entry per CDR3 protein. Of 650,000 to 1,000,000 distinct CDR3 sequences listed, about half are singletons. The specimen was blood. The receptors here all came from a man at least 80 years old in good health.

This clonotype was counted between two and nine times. A much larger clone lies one base from this, so it may be a read error. The rearrangement joins TRBV20-1 to TRBJ2-7; 16 bases fit TRBD2. Losses at the gene ends were 6 bases for V and 7 bases for J; bases not matched to a gene: 12. There are 16 residues in the CDR3. CDR1 and CDR2 (germline): DFQATT, SNEGSKA (reference sequence). CDR3 sequence (DNA): TGCAGTGCCCCGGACAGGGGACTAGCGGGAGGGTCAGAGCAGTACTTC. Residues: CSAPDRGLAGGSEQYF.

The chain joins TRBV21-1 to TRBJ2-7; the table gives TRBD2 as D, unverified against the DNA. TRBV21-1 is a listed pseudogene. The CDR3 sequence is 14 residues long. The CDR3 DNA follows: TGTGCCAGCAGCATGGGACTAGGGGTCTACGAGCAGTACTTC. Translation: CASSMGLGVYEQYF.

The rearrangement uses TRBV9 and TRBJ2-7; D remains ambiguous. Trimming took 0 bases from V and 7 from J, leaving 20 bases between them. Germline-derived CDR1 and CDR2 are SGDLS and YYNGEE. The length of the CDR3 is 16 residues. The CDR3 region has the DNA TGTGCCAGCAGCGTAGCTTCCGGCGCTAGGTGGGATGAGCAGTACTTC. This gives the protein CASSVASGARWDEQYF.

The count of this clonotype is one. The chain links TRBV18 to TRBJ1-1, with D maybe TRBD1 (6 bases). CDR1 KGHSH and CDR2 LQKENI come from the germline V gene. The CDR3 consists of 18 residues. V was clipped by 10 bases and J by 1 base, with 28 bases between them. The CDR3 nucleotides are TGTGCCAACTCCCGCTATATCGGCGATACAGGGCCGAACACTGAAGCTTTCTTT. It translates to CANSRYIGDTGPNTEAFF.

The V gene is TRBV9, the J gene TRBJ2-5; 13 bases are a match to TRBD2. This CDR3 is 17 amino acids long. Germline CDR1 reads SGDLS; CDR2 reads YYNGEE. V shed 3 bases, J shed 0 bases, and the junction held 5 bases outside the gene matches. CDR3 amino acids: CASSAGLAGAYQETQYF. For the CDR3, the DNA is TGTGCCAGCAGCGCCGGACTAGCGGGAGCATACCAAGAGACCCAGTACTTC.

About this clonotype: Germline and junction disagree at one end, which may indicate a read error. The chain employs TRBV9 and TRBJ2-3; D gene ambiguous. The CDR3 sequence is 16 residues long. Germline CDR1 is SGDLS and CDR2 is YYNGEE. The CDR3 DNA reads as TGTGCCTGCAGCGTAGACGGCATTGCTGACACAGATACGCAGTATTTT. Translated, it gives CACSVDGIADTDTQYF.

The chain employs TRBV29-1 and TRBJ2-5; no firm D call. The CDR3 length is 10 residues. Trimming stripped 4 bases from V and 7 bases from J, with 7 bases between. The germline CDR1 and CDR2 sequences are SQVTM and ANQGSEA. The DNA of the CDR3 is TGCAGCGTTGTCTCCGGGACCCAGTACTTC. This codes for CSVVSGTQYF.

This rearrangement joins TRBV3-1 to TRBJ2-4; 7 positions agree with TRBD2. The DNA end lines up better with TRBJ2-7; the J call may be wrong. CDR1 LGHDT and CDR2 YNNKEL come from the germline V gene (reference sequence). CDR3 length: 17 residues. The DNA for the CDR3 is TGTGCCAGCAGCCAAGATCCCCCACGGGGGAGGGCCTGCGAGCAGTACTTC. This sequence encodes CASSQDPPRGRACEQYF.

This chain joins TRBV7-8 and TRBJ2-2; D uncertain. The CDR3 totals 16 residues. The V gene lost 1 base and the J gene lost 3 bases, with 12 bases spanning the gap. From germline, CDR1 is SGHVS and CDR2 FQNEAQ. The CDR3 sequence: CASSLEARRYTGELFF. DNA of the CDR3: TGTGCCAGCAGCTTAGAGGCCAGGCGGTACACCGGGGAGCTGTTTTTT.

The J gene is TRBJ2-6, the V gene TRBV4-2, with D unresolved. CDR1 LGHNA and CDR2 YNFKEQ come from the germline V gene. The CDR3 sequence is 16 residues long. Trimming cost V 0 bases and J 0 bases, with 6 bases left between them. The CDR3 DNA follows: TGTGCCAGCAGCCAAGATCCGCACTCTGGGGCCAACGTCCTGACTTTC. Translation: CASSQDPHSGANVLTF.

V is TRBV6-6 and J is TRBJ2-1; TRBD2 agrees at 10 bases. The CDR3 is 17 amino acids. The germline V gene has CDR1 MNHNY and CDR2 SVGAGI (reference sequence). With V trimmed by 0 bases and J by 5 bases, 7 bases remained unmatched. In DNA form, the CDR3 reads TGTGCCAGCAGTTACTCGACCCTAGCGGGAGTTAACAATGAGCAGTTCTTC. This encodes CASSYSTLAGVNNEQFF.

The chain has TRBV29-1 and TRBJ2-7, with 8 positions matching TRBD1. Matching the DNA end better, TRBJ2-5 makes the J call doubtful. Germline CDR1 and CDR2: SQVTM and ANQGSEA. The CDR3 has 12 amino acids. Here the CDR3 reads CSVGQGGETQYF. The CDR3 region has the DNA TGCAGCGTCGGACAGGGCGGAGAGACCCAGTACTTC.

This clonotype was recorded a few times. The chain has TRBV12-3 or TRBV12-4 and TRBJ2-6; 7 nucleotides line up with TRBD1. This CDR3 contains 20 residues. V lost 0 bases to trimming and J lost 0 bases; unmatched junction nucleotides: 11. The CDR3 DNA reads TGTGCCAGCAGTTTAGCGACAGGGATAGCGTTTAGCTCTGGGGCCAACGTCCTGACTTTC. It specifies CASSLATGIAFSSGANVLTF.

The chain carries TRBV25-1 and TRBJ2-3; TRBD2 aligns across 11 bases. The CDR3 contains 15 residues. V trimming: 1 base; J trimming: 5 bases; junction bases outside the gene matches: 2. CDR1 is MGHDK and CDR2 is SYGVNS in the germline V gene. The CDR3 loop reads CASSESGTSGDTQYF. The CDR3 DNA follows: TGTGCCAGCAGTGAATCTGGGACTAGCGGAGATACGCAGTATTTT.

This clonotype was detected once. CDR3 nucleotide sequence: TGTGCCAGCAGTTTAGCAGGGGGTCGGCTTGAAAAACTGTTTTTT. Translated: CASSLAGGRLEKLFF. This chain links TRBV28 with TRBJ1-4, with 7 bases aligning to TRBD1. V trimming: 2 bases; J trimming: 7 bases; junction bases outside the gene matches: 7. Germline V gene data show CDR1 as MDHEN and CDR2 as SYDVKM. The CDR3 consists of 15 residues.

The chain employs TRBV2 and TRBJ2-3; no clear D gene. The CDR3 has 13 amino acids. Germline V gene sequence: CDR1 SNHLY, CDR2 FYNNEI. V lost 8 bases, J lost 2 bases, and 11 bases lay in between. The CDR3 DNA reads as TGTGCCAGCGGTGCTCGCTTCACAGATACGCAGTATTTT. This gives the protein CASGARFTDTQYF.

J is TRBJ2-3 and V is TRBV14; 12 bases align to TRBD1. Germline CDR1 and CDR2: SGHDN and FVKESK. The CDR3 is 21 amino acids. V was pared by 2 bases and J by 1 base, with 16 bases of the junction left unmatched. CDR3 bases: TGTGCCAGCAGCCAATTACCGCCGGGACAGGGGGCAACAATGGGCACAGATACGCAGTATTTT. Protein: CASSQLPPGQGATMGTDTQYF. Full variable domain (rest looked up from reference TRBV14 and TRBJ2-3): EAGVTQFPSHSVIEKGQTVTLRCDPISGHDNLYWYRRVMGKEIKFLLHFVKESKQDESGMPNNRFLAERTGGTYSTLKVQPAELEDSGVYFCASSQLPPGQGATMGTDTQYFGPGTRLTVL.

This clonotype was detected only a few times. V gene TRBV28 combines with J gene TRBJ1-2; 12 nucleotides line up with TRBD1. Germline lookup yields CDR1 MDHEN and CDR2 SYDVKM. V lost 8 bases and J lost 8; bases outside the gene matches: 6. The CDR3 runs 13 residues. The CDR3 DNA reads as TGTGCCAGCGCGGGACAGGGGGCACGGGGCTACACCTTC. Translation gives CASAGQGARGYTF.

The chain joins TRBV6-2 or TRBV6-3 to TRBJ1-5, with a weak D call TRBD1 (6 bases). The J call is uncertain, as TRBJ2-3 better fits the DNA end. The CDR3 is 13 amino acids. Per the germline V gene, CDR1 is MNHEY and CDR2 is SVGEGT. CDR3 loop: CASSDRFNQPQYF. In nucleotides, the CDR3 is TGTGCCAGCAGTGACAGGTTCAATCAGCCCCAGTATTTT.

This clonotype is termed medium-sized. The chain joins TRBV13 to TRBJ2-4; 8 bases are a match to TRBD1. The CDR3 is made up of 13 amino acids. V was pared by 5 bases and J by 9 bases, with 6 bases of the junction left unmatched. CDR1 is PRHDT, CDR2 FYEKMQ, per germline (reference sequence). The CDR3 DNA sequence: TGTGCCAGCAGCCAAGGACAGGGAGGCATTCAGTACTTC. This codes for CASSQGQGGIQYF. Combining the CDR3 with reference TRBV13 and TRBJ2-4 gives the whole variable domain AAGVIQSPRHLIKEKRETATLKCYPIPRHDTVYWYQQGPGQDPQFLISFYEKMQSDKGSIPDRFSAQQFSDYHSELNMSSLELGDSALYFCASSQGQGGIQYFGAGTRLSVL.

This CDR3 is CSARWTGTGSTEAFF. CDR3 nucleotide sequence: TGCAGTGCTAGGTGGACGGGGACAGGGAGCACTGAAGCTTTCTTT. The chain uses TRBV20-1 and TRBJ1-1; 9 bases line up with TRBD1. J lost 4 bases, V lost 3 bases, and 9 bases had no gene match. Germline lookup yields CDR1 DFQATT and CDR2 SNEGSKA (reference sequence). CDR3 length: 15 residues.

The chain couples TRBV29-1 to TRBJ2-7; TRBD2 agrees at 13 bases. Unmatched junction bases numbered 13, after V lost 4 bases and J lost 4 bases. The CDR3 sequence is 17 residues long. Germline values: CDR1 SQVTM, CDR2 ANQGSEA. CDR3 residues: CSVGTTLTSGRGYEQYF. CDR3 DNA: TGCAGCGTTGGGACTACCCTAACTAGCGGGAGGGGGTACGAGCAGTACTTC.

J is TRBJ2-4 and V is TRBV20-1; D not certain. The J call may be mistaken, given a closer DNA end match to TRBJ2-7. The CDR3 has 13 residues. Germline CDR1 reads DFQATT; CDR2 reads SNEGSKA (reference sequence). In DNA form, the CDR3 reads TGCAGTGCTAGAGAGGTCCGGTACTACGAGCAGTACTTC. Protein: CSAREVRYYEQYF.